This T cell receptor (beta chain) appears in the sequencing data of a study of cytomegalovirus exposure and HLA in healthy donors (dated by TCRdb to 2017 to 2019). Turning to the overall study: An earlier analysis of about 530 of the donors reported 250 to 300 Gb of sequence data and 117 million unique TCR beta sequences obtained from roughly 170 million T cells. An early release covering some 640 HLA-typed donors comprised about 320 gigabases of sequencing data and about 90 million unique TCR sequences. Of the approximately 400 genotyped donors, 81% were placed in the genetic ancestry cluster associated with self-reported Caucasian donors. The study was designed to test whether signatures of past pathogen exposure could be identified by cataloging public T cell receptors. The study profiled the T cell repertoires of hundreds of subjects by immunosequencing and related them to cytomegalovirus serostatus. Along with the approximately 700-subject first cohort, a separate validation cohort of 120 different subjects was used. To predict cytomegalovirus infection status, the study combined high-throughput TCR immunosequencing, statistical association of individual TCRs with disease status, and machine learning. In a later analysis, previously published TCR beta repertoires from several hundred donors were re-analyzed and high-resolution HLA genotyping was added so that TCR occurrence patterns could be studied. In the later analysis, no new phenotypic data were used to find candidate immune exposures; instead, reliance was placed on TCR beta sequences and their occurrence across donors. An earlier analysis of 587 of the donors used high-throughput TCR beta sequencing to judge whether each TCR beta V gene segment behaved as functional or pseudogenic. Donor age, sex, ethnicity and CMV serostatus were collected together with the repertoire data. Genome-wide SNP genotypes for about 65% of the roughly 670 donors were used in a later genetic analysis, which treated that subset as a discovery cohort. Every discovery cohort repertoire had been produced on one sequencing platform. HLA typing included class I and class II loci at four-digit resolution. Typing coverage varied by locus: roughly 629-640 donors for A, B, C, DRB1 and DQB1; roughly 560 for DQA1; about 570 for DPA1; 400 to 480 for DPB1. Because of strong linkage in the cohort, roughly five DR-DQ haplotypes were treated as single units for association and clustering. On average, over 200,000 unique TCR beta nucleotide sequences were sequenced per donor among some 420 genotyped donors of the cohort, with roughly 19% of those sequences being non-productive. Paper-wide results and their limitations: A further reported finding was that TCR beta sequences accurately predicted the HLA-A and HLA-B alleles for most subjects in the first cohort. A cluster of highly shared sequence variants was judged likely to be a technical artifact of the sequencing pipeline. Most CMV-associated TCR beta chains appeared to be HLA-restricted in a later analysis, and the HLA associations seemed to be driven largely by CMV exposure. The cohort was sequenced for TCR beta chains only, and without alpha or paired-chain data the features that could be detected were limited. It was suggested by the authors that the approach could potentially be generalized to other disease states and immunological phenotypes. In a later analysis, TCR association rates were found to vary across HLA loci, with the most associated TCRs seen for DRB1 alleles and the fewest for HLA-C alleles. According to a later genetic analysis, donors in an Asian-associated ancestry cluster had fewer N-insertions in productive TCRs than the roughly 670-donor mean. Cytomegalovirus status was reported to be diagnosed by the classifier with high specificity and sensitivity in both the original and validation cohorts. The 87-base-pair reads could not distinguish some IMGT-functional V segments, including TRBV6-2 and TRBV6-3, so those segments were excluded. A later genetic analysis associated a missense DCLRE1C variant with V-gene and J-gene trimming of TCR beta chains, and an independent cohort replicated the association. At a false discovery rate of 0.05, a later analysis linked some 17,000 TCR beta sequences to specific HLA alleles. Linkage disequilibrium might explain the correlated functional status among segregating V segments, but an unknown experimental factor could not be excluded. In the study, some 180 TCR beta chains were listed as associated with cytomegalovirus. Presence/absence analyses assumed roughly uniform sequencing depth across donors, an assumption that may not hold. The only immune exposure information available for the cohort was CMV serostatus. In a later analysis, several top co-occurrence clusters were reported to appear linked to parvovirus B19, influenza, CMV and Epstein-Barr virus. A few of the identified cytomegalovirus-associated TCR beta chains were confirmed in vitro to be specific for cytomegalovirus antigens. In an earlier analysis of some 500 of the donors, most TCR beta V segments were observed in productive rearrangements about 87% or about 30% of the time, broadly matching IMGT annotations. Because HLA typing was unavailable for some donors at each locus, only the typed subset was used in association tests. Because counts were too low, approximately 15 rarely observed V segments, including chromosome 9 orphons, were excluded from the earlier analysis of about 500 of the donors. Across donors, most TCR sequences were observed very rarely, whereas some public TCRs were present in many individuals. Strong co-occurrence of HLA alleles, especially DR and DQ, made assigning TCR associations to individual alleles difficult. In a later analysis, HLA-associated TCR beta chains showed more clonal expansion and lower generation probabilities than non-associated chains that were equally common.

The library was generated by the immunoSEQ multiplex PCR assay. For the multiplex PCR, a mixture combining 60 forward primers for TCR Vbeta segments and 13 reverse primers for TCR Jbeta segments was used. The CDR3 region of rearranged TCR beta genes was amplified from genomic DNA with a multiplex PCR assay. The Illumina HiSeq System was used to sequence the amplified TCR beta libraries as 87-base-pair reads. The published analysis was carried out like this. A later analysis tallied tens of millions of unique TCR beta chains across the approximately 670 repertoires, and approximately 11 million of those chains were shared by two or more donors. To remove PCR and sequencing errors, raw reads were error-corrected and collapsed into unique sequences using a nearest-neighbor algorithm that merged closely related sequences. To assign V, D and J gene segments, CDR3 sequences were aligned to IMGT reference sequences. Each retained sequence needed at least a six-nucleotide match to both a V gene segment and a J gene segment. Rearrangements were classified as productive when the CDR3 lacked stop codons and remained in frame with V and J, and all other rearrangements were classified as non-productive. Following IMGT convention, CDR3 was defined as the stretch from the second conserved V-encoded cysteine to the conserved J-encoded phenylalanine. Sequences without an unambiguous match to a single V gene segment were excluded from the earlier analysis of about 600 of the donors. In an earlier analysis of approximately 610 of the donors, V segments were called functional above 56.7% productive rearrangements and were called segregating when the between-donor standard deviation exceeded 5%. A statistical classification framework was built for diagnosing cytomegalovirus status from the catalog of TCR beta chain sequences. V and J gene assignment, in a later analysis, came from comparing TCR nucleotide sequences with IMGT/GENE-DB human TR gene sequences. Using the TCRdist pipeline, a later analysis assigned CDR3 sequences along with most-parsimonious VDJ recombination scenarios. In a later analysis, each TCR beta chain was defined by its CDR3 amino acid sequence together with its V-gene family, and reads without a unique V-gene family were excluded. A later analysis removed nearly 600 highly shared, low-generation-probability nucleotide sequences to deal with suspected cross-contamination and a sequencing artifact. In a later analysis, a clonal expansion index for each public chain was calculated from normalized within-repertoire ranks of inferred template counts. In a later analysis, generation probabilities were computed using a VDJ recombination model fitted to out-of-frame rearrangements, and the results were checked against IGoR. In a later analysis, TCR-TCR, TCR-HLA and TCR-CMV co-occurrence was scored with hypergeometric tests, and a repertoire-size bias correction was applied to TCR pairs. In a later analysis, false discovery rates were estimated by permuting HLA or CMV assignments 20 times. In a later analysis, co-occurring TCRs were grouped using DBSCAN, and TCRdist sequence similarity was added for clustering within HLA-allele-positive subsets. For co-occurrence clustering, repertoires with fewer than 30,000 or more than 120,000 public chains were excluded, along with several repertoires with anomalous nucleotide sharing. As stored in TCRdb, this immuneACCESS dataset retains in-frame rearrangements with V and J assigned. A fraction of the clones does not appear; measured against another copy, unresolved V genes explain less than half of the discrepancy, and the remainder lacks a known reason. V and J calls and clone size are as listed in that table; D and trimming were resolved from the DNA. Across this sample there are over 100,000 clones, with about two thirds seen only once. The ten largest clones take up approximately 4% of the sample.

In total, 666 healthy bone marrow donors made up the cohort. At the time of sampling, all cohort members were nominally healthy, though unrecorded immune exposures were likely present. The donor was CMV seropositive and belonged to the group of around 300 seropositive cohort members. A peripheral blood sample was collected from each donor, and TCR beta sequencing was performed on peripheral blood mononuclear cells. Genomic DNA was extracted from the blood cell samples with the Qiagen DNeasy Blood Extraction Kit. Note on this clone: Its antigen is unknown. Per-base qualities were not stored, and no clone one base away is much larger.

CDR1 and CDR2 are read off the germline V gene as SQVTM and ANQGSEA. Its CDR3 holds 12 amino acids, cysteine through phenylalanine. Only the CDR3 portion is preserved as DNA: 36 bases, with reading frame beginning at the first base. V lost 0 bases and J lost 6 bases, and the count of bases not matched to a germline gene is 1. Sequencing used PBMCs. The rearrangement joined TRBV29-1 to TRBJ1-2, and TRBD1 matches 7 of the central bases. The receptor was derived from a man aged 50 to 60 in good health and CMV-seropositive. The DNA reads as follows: TGCAGCGTTGAAGAAGGGGGCCATGGCTACACCTTC. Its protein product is CSVEEGGHGYTF.